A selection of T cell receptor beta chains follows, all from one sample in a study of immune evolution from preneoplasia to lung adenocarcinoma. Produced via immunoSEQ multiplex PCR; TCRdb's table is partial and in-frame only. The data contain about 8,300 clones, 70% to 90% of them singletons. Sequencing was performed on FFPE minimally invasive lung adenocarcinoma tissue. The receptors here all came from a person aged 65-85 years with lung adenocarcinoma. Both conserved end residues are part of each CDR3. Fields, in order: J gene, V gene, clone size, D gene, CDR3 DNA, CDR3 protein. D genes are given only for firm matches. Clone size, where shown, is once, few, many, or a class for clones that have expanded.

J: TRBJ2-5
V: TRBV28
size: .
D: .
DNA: TGTGCCAGCAACCATCAGGGCCAGGAGACCCAGTACTTC
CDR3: CASNHQGQETQYF

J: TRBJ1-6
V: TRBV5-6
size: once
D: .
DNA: TGTGCCAGCAGCTTCAGGGGCCCTAATTCACCCCTCCACTTT
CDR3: CASSFRGPNSPLHF

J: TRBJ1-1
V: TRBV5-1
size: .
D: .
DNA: TGCGCCAGCAGCTTGGGCCACGGGGGTGGGGACACTGAAGCTTTCTTT
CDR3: CASSLGHGGGDTEAFF

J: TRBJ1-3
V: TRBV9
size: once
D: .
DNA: TGTGCCAGCAGCGTAGAGGGAAACACCATATATTTT
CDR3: CASSVEGNTIYF

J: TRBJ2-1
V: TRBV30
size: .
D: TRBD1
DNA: TGTGCCTGGACGGCGACAGGGGAGTACAATGAGCAGTTCTTC
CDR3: CAWTATGEYNEQFF

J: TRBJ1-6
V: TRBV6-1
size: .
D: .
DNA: TGTGCCAGCAGTGAATGGGATCCCCGGGGGTCACCCCTCCACTTT
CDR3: CASSEWDPRGSPLHF

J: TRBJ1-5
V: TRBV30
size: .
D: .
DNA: TGTGCCTGGAGGCCGGCTCTCAATCAGCCCCAGCATTTT
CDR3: CAWRPALNQPQHF

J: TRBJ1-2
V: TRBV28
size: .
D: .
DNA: TGTGCCAGCAGACCGACAGCTAACTATGGCTACACCTTC
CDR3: CASRPTANYGYTF

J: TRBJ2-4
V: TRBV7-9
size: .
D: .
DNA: TGTGCCAGCAGCTCACAGGGGGGGACCAAAAACATTCAGTACTTC
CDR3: CASSSQGGTKNIQYF

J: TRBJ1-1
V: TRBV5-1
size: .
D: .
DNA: TGCGCCAGCAGCTCAGCACCCACGGCGAACACTGAAGCTTTCTTT
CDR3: CASSSAPTANTEAFF

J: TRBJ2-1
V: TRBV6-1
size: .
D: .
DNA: TGTGCCAGCAGTGAGCAGGGGTCCTACAATGAGCAGTTCTTC
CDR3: CASSEQGSYNEQFF

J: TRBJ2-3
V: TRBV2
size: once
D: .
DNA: TGTGCCAGAACGGCAGGGCAAGATACGCAGTATTTT
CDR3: CARTAGQDTQYF

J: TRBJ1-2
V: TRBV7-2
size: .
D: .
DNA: TGTGCCAGCAGCTTAGCCTTTAGGGGATCGGGTGGCTACACCTTC
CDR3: CASSLAFRGSGGYTF

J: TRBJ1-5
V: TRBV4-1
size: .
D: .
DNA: TGCGCCAGCAGCCAAGGACAGAATTTACGGTTGGGTCAGCCCCAGCATTTT
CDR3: CASSQGQNLRLGQPQHF

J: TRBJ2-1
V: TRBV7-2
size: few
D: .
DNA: TGTGCCAGCAGCTTCTACAATGAGCAGTTCTTC
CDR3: CASSFYNEQFF

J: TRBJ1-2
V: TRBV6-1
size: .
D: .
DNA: TGTGCCAGCAGTGAATTGCGGGTTGGGGGCTACACCTTC
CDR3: CASSELRVGGYTF

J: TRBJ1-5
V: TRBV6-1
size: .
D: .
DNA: TGTGCCAGCAAGGACAGCAATCAGCCCCAGCATTTT
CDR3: CASKDSNQPQHF

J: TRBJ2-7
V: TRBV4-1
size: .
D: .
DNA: TGCGCCAGCAGCCGGCAGGCAGTAGGTTACGAGCAGTACTTC
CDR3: CASSRQAVGYEQYF

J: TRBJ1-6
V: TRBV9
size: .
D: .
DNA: TGTGCCAGCAGTTCAGAGGGCAGGGCTGCTTCACCCCTCCACTTT
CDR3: CASSSEGRAASPLHF

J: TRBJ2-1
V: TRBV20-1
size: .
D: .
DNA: TGCAGTGCAGGGACAAATGAGCAGTTCTTC
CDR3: CSAGTNEQFF

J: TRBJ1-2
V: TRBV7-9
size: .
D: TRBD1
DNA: TGTGCCAGCAGCTACCAGACAGGGTTGGCTTCTGGCTACACCTTC
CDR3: CASSYQTGLASGYTF

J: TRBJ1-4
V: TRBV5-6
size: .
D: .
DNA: TGTGCCAGCAGCTTGTGGGGGGCGGGGAGTGAAAAACTGTTTTTT
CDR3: CASSLWGAGSEKLFF

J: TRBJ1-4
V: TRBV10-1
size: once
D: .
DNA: TGCGCCAGCAGTGAGTCGTCGGGAAATGAAAAACTGTTTTTT
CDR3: CASSESSGNEKLFF

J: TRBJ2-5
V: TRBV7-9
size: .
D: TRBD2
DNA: TGTGCCAGCAGTTACCTCGGGCGGGGGGGCCAAGAGACCCAGTACTTC
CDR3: CASSYLGRGGQETQYF

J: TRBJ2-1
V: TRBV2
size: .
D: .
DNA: TGTGCCAGCAGTGCGACTGCTACATTTGACTACAATGAGCAGTTCTTC
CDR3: CASSATATFDYNEQFF

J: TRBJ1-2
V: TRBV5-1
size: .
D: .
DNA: TGCGCCAGCAGCTTGGTGGGAGGAGTTGATCCTAACTATGGCTACACCTTC
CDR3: CASSLVGGVDPNYGYTF

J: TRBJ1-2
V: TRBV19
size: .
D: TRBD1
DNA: TGTGCCAGTATTGGGACAGGGCGGGTGAATGGCTACACCTTC
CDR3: CASIGTGRVNGYTF

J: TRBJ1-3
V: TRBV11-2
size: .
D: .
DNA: TGTGCCAGCAGCTTAGTGGTAGGAGGGTCTGGAAACACCATATATTTT
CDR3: CASSLVVGGSGNTIYF

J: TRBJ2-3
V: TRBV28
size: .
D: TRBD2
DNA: TGTGCCAGCAGATTAGCGGGGCGCACAGATACGCAGTATTTT
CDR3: CASRLAGRTDTQYF

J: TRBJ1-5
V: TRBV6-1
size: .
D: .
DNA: TGTGCCAGCAGTGAAGCGGGGTCAAATCAGCCCCAGCATTTT
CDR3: CASSEAGSNQPQHF

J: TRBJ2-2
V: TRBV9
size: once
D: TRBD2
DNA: TGTGCCAGCAGCGTAACCCGGGGGGGATCCGGGGAGCTGTTTTTT
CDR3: CASSVTRGGSGELFF

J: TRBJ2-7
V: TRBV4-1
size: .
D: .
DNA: TGCGCCAGCAGCCGGACCTGGACAGTGATTTCCGAGACCTACGAGCAGTACTTC
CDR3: CASSRTWTVISETYEQYF

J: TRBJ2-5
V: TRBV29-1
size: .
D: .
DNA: TGCAGCGTTGTGGGTAGCGAGACCCAGTACTTC
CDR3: CSVVGSETQYF

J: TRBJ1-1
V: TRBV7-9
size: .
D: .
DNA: TGTGCCAGCAGCTTACAAGGTCCTAGATATACTGAAGCTTTCTTT
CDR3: CASSLQGPRYTEAFF

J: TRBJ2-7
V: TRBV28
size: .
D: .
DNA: TGTGCCAGCAGTTCCACCGGGACGCTCCACCGGGAGCAGTACTTC
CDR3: CASSSTGTLHREQYF

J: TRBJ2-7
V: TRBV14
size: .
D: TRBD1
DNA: TGTGCCAGCAGCCAAGTGTTTGGACAGGGAGGATACGAGCAGTACTTC
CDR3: CASSQVFGQGGYEQYF

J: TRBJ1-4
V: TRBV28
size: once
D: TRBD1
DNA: TGTGCCAGCAGTTTAAACAGGGGGCCCATTAATGAAAAACTGTTTTTT
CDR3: CASSLNRGPINEKLFF

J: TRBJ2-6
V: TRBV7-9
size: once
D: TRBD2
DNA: TGTGCCAGTAGCCTATCGGGAGGAAGCTCTGGGGCCAACGTCCTGACTTTC
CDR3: CASSLSGGSSGANVLTF

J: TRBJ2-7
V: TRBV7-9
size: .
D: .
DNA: TGTGCCAGCAGCTTAGGGGGGGCTACCTACGAGCAGTACTTC
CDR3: CASSLGGATYEQYF

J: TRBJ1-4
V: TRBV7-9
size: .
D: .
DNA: TGTGCCAGCACCGACATTAATGAAAAACTGTTTTTT
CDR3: CASTDINEKLFF

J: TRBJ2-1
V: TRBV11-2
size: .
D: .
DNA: TGTGCCAGCAGTTTTATAGGGCGAAATGAGCAGTTCTTC
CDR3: CASSFIGRNEQFF

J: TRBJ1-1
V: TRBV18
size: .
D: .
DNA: TGTGCCAGCTCACCAACCACTCAGGGAGCAGCTTTCTTT
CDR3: CASSPTTQGAAFF

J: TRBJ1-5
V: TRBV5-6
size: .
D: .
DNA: TGTGCCAGCAGCATTATGGGATTCAATCAGCCCCAGCATTTT
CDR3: CASSIMGFNQPQHF

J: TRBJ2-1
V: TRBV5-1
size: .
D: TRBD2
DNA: TGCGCCAGCAGCCCGTCGACTAGCGGGGGAATCTCCTACAATGAGCAGTTCTTC
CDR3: CASSPSTSGGISYNEQFF